The rows below give T cell receptor beta chains drawn from one sample of a study of T cells after posttransplantation cyclophosphamide. Sequenced by immunoSEQ multiplex PCR; TCRdb stores in-frame clones only, minus some. The table shows 45,000 or so clones, with roughly nine tenths occurring only once. What was sequenced was PBMCs. Every receptor here comes from a woman in her fifties or sixties in good health and a related stem cell transplant donor. Each CDR3 is given with its conserved first and last residue. A D gene is named only where the DNA matches it firmly. A row's size may be missing; if present it is once, few, many or a size class.

>TRBJ2-1|TRBD2|.|TRBV25-1
TGTGCCAGCAGTAGGCAGGGTGGGCTAGCGGGAGGGAATGAGCAGTTCTTC
CASSRQGGLAGGNEQFF
>TRBJ2-7|TRBD2|.|TRBV6-1
TGTGCCAGCAGTGAGGGGACTAGCGGGAGCCTCTCCTACGAGCAGTACTTC
CASSEGTSGSLSYEQYF
>TRBJ2-5|TRBD1|.|TRBV7-6
TGTGCCAGCAGCACCTGGACAGGGGGCGATGAGACCCAGTACTTC
CASSTWTGGDETQYF
>TRBJ2-3|.|.|TRBV6-5
TGTGCCAGCAGTTACGAGGGGGGCACAGATACGCAGTATTTT
CASSYEGGTDTQYF
>TRBJ2-5|TRBD1|.|TRBV6-1
TGTGCCAGCAGTGAAGGGTGGGACAGGAGTTCAGAGACCCAGTACTTC
CASSEGWDRSSETQYF
>TRBJ2-1|.|.|TRBV7-6
TGTGCCAGCAGCTTATTGGTGGTAGACAATGAGCAGTTCTTC
CASSLLVVDNEQFF
>TRBJ2-1|TRBD2|.|TRBV5-1
TGCGCCAGCAGCTTCGGGACTAGGGGGGACAATGAGCAGTTCTTC
CASSFGTRGDNEQFF
>TRBJ2-7|.|.|TRBV9
TGTGCCAGCAGCGTAGACCTAGTGGACGAGCAGTACTTC
CASSVDLVDEQYF
>TRBJ2-1|.|once|TRBV5-1
TGCGCCAGCAGCCCACGGCTAGCTAGGGATGAGCAGTTCTTC
CASSPRLARDEQFF
>TRBJ2-3|.|.|TRBV7-9
TGTGCCAGCAGCTTAGCGGCTAGCACAGATACGCAGTATTTT
CASSLAASTDTQYF
>TRBJ1-2|.|.|TRBV6-4
TGTGCCAGCAGTGACTCTGTCGGCGGGGGCTATGGCTACACCTTC
CASSDSVGGGYGYTF
>TRBJ2-1|TRBD2|once|TRBV29-1
TGCAGCGGTGGTACTAGCGGGACTAGGGATGAGCAGTTCTTC
CSGGTSGTRDEQFF
>TRBJ1-2|.|.|TRBV7-9
TGTGCCAGCAAATGGACAGCAAATCATGGCTACACCTTC
CASKWTANHGYTF
>TRBJ1-1|.|.|TRBV19
TGTGCCAGTAGTTTCGACAGGAACACTGAAGCTTTCTTT
CASSFDRNTEAFF
>TRBJ2-3|.|.|TRBV18
TGTGCCAGCTCACCGGAGGATACGCAGTATTTT
CASSPEDTQYF
>TRBJ1-3|.|.|TRBV7-2
TGTGCCAGCAGCTCAGGACAGATAGGAAACACCATATATTTT
CASSSGQIGNTIYF
>TRBJ2-5|.|.|TRBV18
TGTGCCAGCTCACCCGGGGGAAGGCAGGAGACCCAGTACTTC
CASSPGGRQETQYF
>TRBJ1-1|TRBD1|.|TRBV5-1
TGCGCCAGCAGCCTCCGGGACAGCGACATGAACACTGAAGCTTTCTTT
CASSLRDSDMNTEAFF
>TRBJ1-5|TRBD1|.|TRBV2
TGTGCCTCGATGGGGGACAGGGATCAGCCCCAGCATTTT
CASMGDRDQPQHF
>TRBJ1-2|.|.|TRBV5-4
TGTGCCAGCAGCCCACGGACAAGGGATGGCTACACCTTC
CASSPRTRDGYTF
>TRBJ2-3|TRBD2|.|TRBV10-1
TGCGCCAGCAGTGACCCAGGACTAGCGGGAGAAACAGATACGCAGTATTTT
CASSDPGLAGETDTQYF
>TRBJ2-1|TRBD2|.|TRBV28
TGTGCCAGCAGACCTAGCGGGAGCTATGAGCAGTTCTTC
CASRPSGSYEQFF
>TRBJ2-1|TRBD2|.|TRBV5-8
TGTGCCAGCAGCATGGGACTAGCGGTTCAGGAAAATGAGCAGTTCTTC
CASSMGLAVQENEQFF
>TRBJ2-7|.|.|TRBV4-2
TGTGCCAGCAGCCAATCCTCCCACGAGCAGTACTTC
CASSQSSHEQYF
>TRBJ1-1|.|.|TRBV28
TGTGCCAGCAGTTTCTCGGGGGGAGGCCACACTGAAGCTTTCTTT
CASSFSGGGHTEAFF
>TRBJ2-1|.|.|TRBV7-9
TGTGCCAGCAGCTTAGAGGGACAATACAATGAGCAGTTCTTC
CASSLEGQYNEQFF
>TRBJ2-3|.|.|TRBV5-4
TGTGCCAGCAGCTTGGGTGCGTATACAGATACGCAGTATTTT
CASSLGAYTDTQYF
>TRBJ2-3|TRBD2|.|TRBV4-2
TGTGCCAGCAGCCAGATCTTTAGCGGGAGGGCGGGAGATACGCAGTATTTT
CASSQIFSGRAGDTQYF
>TRBJ1-2|.|few|TRBV6-9
TGTGCCAGCAGTTATCGTCAGGTGGAGGGGTATGGCTACACCTTC
CASSYRQVEGYGYTF